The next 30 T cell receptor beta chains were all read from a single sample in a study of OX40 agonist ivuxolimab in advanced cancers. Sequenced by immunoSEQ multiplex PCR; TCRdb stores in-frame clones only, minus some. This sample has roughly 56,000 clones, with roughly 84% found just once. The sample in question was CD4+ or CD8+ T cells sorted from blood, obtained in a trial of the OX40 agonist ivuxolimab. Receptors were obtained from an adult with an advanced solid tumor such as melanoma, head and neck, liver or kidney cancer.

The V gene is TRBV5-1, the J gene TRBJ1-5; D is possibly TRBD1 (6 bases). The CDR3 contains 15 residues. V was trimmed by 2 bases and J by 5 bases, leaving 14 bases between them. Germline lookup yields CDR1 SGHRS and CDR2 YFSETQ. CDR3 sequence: CASSFPYDRHQPQHF. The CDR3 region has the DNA TGCGCCAGCAGCTTCCCCTACGACAGGCATCAGCCCCAGCATTTT.

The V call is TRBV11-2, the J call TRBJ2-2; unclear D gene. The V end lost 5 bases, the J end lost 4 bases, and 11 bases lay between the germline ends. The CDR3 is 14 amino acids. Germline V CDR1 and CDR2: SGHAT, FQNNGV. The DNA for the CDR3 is TGTGCCAGCAGCCCACCTGGGGTCACCGGGGAGCTGTTTTTT. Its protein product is CASSPPGVTGELFF.

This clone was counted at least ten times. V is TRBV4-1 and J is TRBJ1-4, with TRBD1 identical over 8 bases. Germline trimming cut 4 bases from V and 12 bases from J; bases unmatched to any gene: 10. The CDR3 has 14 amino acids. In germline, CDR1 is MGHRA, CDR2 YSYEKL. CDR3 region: CASSLDRGMLELFF. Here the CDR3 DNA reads TGCGCCAGCAGCCTCGACAGGGGAATGCTAGAACTGTTTTTT.

The CDR3 here is CASSFEQENIQYF. As DNA, the CDR3 is TGTGCCAGCAGCTTCGAACAGGAAAACATTCAGTACTTC. The chain is built from TRBV7-9 and TRBJ2-4, with D tentatively TRBD1 (5 bases). This CDR3 region has 13 residues. With 3 bases removed from V and 5 bases from J, the gap between germline ends came to 8 bases. Germline V gene lookup returns CDR1 SEHNR and CDR2 FQNEAQ (reference sequence).

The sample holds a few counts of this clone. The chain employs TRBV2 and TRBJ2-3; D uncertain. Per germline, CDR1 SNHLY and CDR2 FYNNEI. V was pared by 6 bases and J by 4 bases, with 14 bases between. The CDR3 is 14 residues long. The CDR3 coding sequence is TGTGCCAGCAGGCCGGCCCCCGGCGCAGATACGCAGTATTTT. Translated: CASRPAPGADTQYF.

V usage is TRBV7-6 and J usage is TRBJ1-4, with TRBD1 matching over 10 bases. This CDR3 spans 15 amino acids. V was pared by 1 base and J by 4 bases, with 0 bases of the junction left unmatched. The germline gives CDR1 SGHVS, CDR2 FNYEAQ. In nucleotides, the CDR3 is TGTGCCAGCAGCTTAGGGGACAGGGGTAATGAAAAACTGTTTTTT. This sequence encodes CASSLGDRGNEKLFF.

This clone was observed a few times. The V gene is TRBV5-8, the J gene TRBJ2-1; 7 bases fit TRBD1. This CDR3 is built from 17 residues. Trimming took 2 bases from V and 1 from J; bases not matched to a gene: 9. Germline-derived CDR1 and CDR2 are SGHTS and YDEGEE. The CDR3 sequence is CASSFFPGGLSYNEQFF. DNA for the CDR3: TGTGCCAGCAGCTTTTTCCCAGGGGGATTATCCTACAATGAGCAGTTCTTC.

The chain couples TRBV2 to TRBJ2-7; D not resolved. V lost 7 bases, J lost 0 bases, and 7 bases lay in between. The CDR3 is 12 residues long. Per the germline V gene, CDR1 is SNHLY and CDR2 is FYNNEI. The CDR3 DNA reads TGTGCCAGCAAACAGAACTCCTACGAGCAGTACTTC. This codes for CASKQNSYEQYF.

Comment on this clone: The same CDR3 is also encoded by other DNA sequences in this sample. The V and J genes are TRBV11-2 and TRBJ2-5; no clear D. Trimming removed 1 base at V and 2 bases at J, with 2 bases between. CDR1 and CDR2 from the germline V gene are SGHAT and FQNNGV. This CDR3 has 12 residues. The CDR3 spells CASSLVQETQYF. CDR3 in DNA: TGTGCCAGCAGCTTAGTTCAAGAGACCCAGTACTTC.

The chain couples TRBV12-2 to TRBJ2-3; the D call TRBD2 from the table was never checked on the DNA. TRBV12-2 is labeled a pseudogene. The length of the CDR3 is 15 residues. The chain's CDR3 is CASRPSAGEGDTQYF. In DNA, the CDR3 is TGTGCAAGTCGCCCATCGGCGGGAGAGGGAGATACGCAGTATTTT.

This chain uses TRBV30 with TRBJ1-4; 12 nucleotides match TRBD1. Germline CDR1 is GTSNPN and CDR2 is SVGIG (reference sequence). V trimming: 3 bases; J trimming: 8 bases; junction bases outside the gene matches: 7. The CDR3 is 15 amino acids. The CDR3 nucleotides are TGTGCCTGGAGCCCCCGGGGACAGGGGGCGGAAAAACTGTTTTTT. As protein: CAWSPRGQGAEKLFF.

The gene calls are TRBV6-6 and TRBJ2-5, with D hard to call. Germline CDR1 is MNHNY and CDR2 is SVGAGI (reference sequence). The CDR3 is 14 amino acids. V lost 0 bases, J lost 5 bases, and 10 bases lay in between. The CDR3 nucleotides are TGTGCCAGCAGTTACTCGCGGTTTGAGGAGACCCAGTACTTC. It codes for CASSYSRFEETQYF.

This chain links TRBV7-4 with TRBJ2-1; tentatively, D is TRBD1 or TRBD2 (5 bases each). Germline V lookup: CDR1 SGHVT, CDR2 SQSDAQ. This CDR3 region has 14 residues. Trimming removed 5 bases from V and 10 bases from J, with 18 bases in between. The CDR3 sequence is CASSPPPGPHEQFF. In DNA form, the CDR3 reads TGTGCCAGCAGCCCCCCCCCGGGGCCTCACGAGCAGTTCTTC.

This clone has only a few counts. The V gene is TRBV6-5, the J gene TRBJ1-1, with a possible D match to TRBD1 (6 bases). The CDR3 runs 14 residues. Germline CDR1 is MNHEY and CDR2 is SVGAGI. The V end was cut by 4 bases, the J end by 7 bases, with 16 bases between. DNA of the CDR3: TGTGCCAGCAGTTCCCGAGGGGGAAAGGATGAAGCTTTCTTT. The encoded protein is CASSSRGGKDEAFF.

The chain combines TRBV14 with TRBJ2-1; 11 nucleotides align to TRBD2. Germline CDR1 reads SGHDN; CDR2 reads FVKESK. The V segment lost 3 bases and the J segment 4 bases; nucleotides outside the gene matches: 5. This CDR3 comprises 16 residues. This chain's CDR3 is CASSHLSGREYNEQFF. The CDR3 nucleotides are TGTGCCAGCAGCCATCTTAGCGGGAGGGAATACAATGAGCAGTTCTTC.

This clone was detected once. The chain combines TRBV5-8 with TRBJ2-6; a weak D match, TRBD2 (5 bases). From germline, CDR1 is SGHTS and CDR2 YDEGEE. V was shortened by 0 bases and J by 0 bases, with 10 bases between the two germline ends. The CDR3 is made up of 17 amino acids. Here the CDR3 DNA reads TGTGCCAGCAGCTTGGGACTGGGGAGCTCTGGGGCCAACGTCCTGACTTTC. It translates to CASSLGLGSSGANVLTF. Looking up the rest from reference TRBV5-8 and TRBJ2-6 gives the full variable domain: EAGVTQSPTHLIKTRGQQATLRCSPISGHTSVYWYQQALGLGLQFLLWYDEGEERNRGNFPPRFSGRQFPNYSSELNVNALELEDSALYLCASSLGLGSSGANVLTFGAGSRLTVL.

CDR3 sequence (DNA): TGCGCCAGCAGCACCCGGGGGCAGGGGACTGAAGCTTTCTTT. It yields the protein CASSTRGQGTEAFF. The J gene is TRBJ1-1, the V gene TRBV5-1; D perhaps matches TRBD1 (6 bases). Trimming removed 4 bases at V and 5 bases at J, with 15 bases between. This CDR3 has 14 residues. The germline CDR1 and CDR2 sequences are SGHRS and YFSETQ.

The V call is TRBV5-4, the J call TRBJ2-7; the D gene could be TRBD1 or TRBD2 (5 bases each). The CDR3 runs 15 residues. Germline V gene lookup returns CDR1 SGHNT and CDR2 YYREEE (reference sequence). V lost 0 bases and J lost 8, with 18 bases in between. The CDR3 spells CASSLATGTPVKQYF. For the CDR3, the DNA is TGTGCCAGCAGCTTGGCCACCGGGACCCCGGTGAAGCAGTACTTC.

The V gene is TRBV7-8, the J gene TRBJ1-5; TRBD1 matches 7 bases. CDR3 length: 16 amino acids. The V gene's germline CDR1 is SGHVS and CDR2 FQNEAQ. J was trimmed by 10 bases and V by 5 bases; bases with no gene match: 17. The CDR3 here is CASSNRDRLYVSPQHF. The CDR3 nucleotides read TGTGCCAGCAGCAACCGGGACAGACTCTATGTTAGTCCCCAGCATTTT. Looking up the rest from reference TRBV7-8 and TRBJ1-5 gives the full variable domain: GAGVSQSPRYKVAKRGQDVALRCDPISGHVSLFWYQQALGQGPEFLTYFQNEAQLDKSGLPSDRFFAERPEGSVSTLKIQRTQQEDSAVYLCASSNRDRLYVSPQHFGDGTRLSIL.

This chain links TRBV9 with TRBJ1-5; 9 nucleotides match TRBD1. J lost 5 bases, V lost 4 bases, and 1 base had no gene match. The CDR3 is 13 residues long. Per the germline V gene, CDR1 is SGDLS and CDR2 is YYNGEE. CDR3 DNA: TGTGCCAGCAGCCGACAGGGGGATCAGCCCCAGCATTTT. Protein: CASSRQGDQPQHF.

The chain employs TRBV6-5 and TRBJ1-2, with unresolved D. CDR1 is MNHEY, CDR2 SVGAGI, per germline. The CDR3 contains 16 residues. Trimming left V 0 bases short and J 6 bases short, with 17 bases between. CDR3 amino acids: CASSYSLNPEPHGYTF. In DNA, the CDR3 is TGTGCCAGCAGTTACTCCCTCAATCCTGAGCCACATGGCTACACCTTC.

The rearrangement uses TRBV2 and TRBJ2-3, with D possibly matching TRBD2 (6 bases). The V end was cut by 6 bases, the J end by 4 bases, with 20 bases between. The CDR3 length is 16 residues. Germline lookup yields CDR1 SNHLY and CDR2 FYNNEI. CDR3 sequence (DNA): TGTGCCAGCAGCCCCGGGACTCCCAGGACCGCAGATACGCAGTATTTT. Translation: CASSPGTPRTADTQYF. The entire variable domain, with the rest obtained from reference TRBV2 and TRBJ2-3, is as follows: EPEVTQTPSHQVTQMGQEVILRCVPISNHLYFYWYRQILGQKVEFLVSFYNNEISEKSEIFDDQFSVERPDGSNFTLKIRSTKLEDSAMYFCASSPGTPRTADTQYFGPGTRLTVL.

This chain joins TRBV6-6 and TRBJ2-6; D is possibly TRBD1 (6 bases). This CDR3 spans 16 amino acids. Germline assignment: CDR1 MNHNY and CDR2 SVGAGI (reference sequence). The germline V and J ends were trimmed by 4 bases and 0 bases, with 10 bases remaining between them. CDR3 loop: CASSSRTDSGANVLTF. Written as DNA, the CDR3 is TGTGCCAGCAGTTCCAGGACAGACTCTGGGGCCAACGTCCTGACTTTC.

The CDR3 is CASSQEGTGPGNEQFF. CDR3 DNA: TGCGCCAGCAGCCAAGAGGGGACAGGGCCCGGCAATGAGCAGTTCTTC. The chain uses TRBV4-3 and TRBJ2-1; the match to TRBD1 covers 9 bases. V was pared by 0 bases and J by 6 bases, with 6 bases of the junction left unmatched. Germline V lookup: CDR1 LGHNA, CDR2 YSLEER. The CDR3 totals 16 residues.

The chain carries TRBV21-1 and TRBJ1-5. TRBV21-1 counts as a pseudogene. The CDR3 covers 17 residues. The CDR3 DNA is TGTGCCAGCATCCTTCCGGGACTACTTTATGGCAATCAGCCCCAGCATTTT. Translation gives CASILPGLLYGNQPQHF.

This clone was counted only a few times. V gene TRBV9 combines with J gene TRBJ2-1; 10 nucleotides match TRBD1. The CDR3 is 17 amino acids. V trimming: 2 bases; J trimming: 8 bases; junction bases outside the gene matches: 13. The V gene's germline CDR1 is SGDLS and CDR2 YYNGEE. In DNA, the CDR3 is TGTGCCAGCAGCGTCCTCGCCGTCGGACAGGGGGACGATGAGCAGTTCTTC. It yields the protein CASSVLAVGQGDDEQFF.

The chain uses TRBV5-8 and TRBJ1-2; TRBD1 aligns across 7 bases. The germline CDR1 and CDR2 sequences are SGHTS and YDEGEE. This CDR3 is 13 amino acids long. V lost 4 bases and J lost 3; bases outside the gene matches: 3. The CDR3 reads CASSPDRDYGYTF. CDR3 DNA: TGTGCCAGCAGCCCTGACAGGGACTATGGCTACACCTTC.

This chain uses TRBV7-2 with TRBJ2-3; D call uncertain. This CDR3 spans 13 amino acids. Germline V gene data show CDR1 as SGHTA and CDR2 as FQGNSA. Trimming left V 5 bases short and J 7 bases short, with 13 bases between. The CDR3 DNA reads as TGTGCCAGCAGCGTGACCGTGGACCATACGCAGTATTTT. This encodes CASSVTVDHTQYF.

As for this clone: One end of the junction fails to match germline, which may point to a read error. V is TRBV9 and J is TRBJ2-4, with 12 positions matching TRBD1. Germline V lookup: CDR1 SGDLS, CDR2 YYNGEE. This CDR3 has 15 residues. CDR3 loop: CASSGLRDRGQLIHF. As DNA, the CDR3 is TGTGCCAGCAGCGGACTCCGGGACAGGGGGCAATTGATTCACTTC.

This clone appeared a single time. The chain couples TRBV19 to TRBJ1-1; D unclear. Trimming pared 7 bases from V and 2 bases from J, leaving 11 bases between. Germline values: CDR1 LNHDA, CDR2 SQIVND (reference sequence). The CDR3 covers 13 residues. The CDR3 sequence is CASNGNVNTEAFF. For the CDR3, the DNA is TGTGCCAGTAATGGGAATGTAAACACTGAAGCTTTCTTT.